Below are 22 T cell receptor beta chains sequenced from a single sample in a study of T cell therapy after organ transplantation. Time point given: 4-8 weeks after completion of therapy. Libraries were prepared by immunoSEQ multiplex PCR; TCRdb keeps only in-frame clonotypes and omits some of them. Of approximately 20,000 clones listed, around 81% were seen once; the top ten hold about 9.2%. These TCRs are of unknown antigen specificity. Source: CD8+ T cells from blood, taken after autologous CMV-specific T cell therapy. Every receptor here comes from a human patient who had received a solid organ transplant and had CMV disease. Some T cells may possibly be graft donor cells.

The V and J genes are TRBV6-4 and TRBJ2-3; 8 nucleotides agree with TRBD1. In germline, CDR1 is MRHNA, CDR2 SNTAGT. J lost 4 bases, V lost 0 bases, and 0 bases had no gene match. The CDR3 is made up of 14 amino acids. CDR3 coding DNA: TGTGCCAGCAGTGACTCACAGGGGGCAGATACGCAGTATTTT. It codes for CASSDSQGADTQYF.

The gene calls are TRBV30 and TRBJ1-4; D uncertain. With 0 bases removed from V and 6 bases from J, the gap between germline ends came to 2 bases. The germline V gene has CDR1 GTSNPN and CDR2 SVGIG (reference sequence). This CDR3 comprises 11 residues. The CDR3 region has the DNA TGTGCCTGGAGTGTACATGAAAAACTGTTTTTT. It specifies CAWSVHEKLFF.

The chain combines TRBV19 with TRBJ1-2; TRBD1 is a possible D gene (5 bases). The CDR3 consists of 15 residues. Trimming shortened V by 4 bases and J by 4 bases, and 16 bases separated the two germline ends. Germline CDR1 and CDR2: LNHDA and SQIVND (reference sequence). For the CDR3, the DNA is TGTGCCAGTAGTACGGGTCGGGACGTTGGCTATGGCTACACCTTC. It specifies CASSTGRDVGYGYTF.

The chain has TRBV5-1 and TRBJ2-3; no clear D. Between the trimmed V and J ends, which lost 0 bases and 3 bases, there was a span of 8 bases. The CDR3 is 14 amino acids. Germline V gives CDR1 SGHRS, CDR2 YFSETQ. CDR3 nucleotides: TGCGCCAGCAGCTTGGAGGTCGGGACAGATACGCAGTATTTT. Its translation is CASSLEVGTDTQYF.

The chain recombines TRBV19 with TRBJ1-3; a weak D match, TRBD1 (6 bases). V was trimmed by 3 bases and J by 0 bases, leaving 9 bases between them. Germline CDR1 is LNHDA and CDR2 is SQIVND (reference sequence). The CDR3 extends over 15 amino acids. In nucleotides, the CDR3 is TGTGCCAGTAGTATTTGGACAGTCTCTGGAAACACCATATATTTT. Amino acid sequence: CASSIWTVSGNTIYF.

The chain carries TRBV2 and TRBJ1-1; the match to TRBD1 covers 7 bases. The length of the CDR3 is 14 residues. V trimming: 8 bases; J trimming: 3 bases; junction bases outside the gene matches: 9. In germline, CDR1 is SNHLY, CDR2 FYNNEI. CDR3 region: CASLTYRGHTEAFF. CDR3 DNA: TGTGCCAGCCTAACGTACAGGGGCCACACTGAAGCTTTCTTT.

In this sample, this clone turned up once. V usage is TRBV5-6 and J usage is TRBJ2-7; D is ambiguous. CDR1 is SGHDT, CDR2 YYEEEE, per germline. This CDR3 contains 17 residues. V lost 4 bases and J 0 bases, leaving 20 bases between the germline ends. As DNA, the CDR3 is TGTGCCAGCAGCCCCAGCACACCGGACGGCAACTCCTACGAGCAGTACTTC. Translation: CASSPSTPDGNSYEQYF.

Comments on this clone: This sample also contains other DNA sequences that code for the same CDR3. J is TRBJ2-1 and V is TRBV19, with unresolved D. The CDR3 spans 15 residues. Germline V gives CDR1 LNHDA, CDR2 SQIVND (reference sequence). Trimming left V 3 bases short and J 4 bases short, with 13 bases between. CDR3 sequence: CASSIGRNSYNEQFF. For the CDR3, the DNA is TGTGCCAGTAGTATTGGGCGGAACTCTTACAATGAGCAGTTCTTC.

V and J are TRBV7-2 and TRBJ1-4, with D possibly TRBD1 on 5 matching bases. Germline lookup yields CDR1 SGHTA and CDR2 FQGNSA. The CDR3 sequence is 14 residues long. Trimming took 1 base from V and 17 from J, leaving 20 bases between them. Here the CDR3 DNA reads TGTGCCAGCAGCTTAGGGGGGGACGCAGGGCCCGTTTTTTTT. Protein product: CASSLGGDAGPVFF. Together with reference TRBV7-2 and TRBJ1-4, the CDR3 gives the full variable domain: GAGVSQSPSNKVTEKGKDVELRCDPISGHTALYWYRQSLGQGLEFLIYFQGNSAPDKSGLPSDRFSAERTGGSVSTLTIQRTQQEDSAVYLCASSLGGDAGPVFFGSGTQLSVL.

The chain joins TRBV2 to TRBJ1-2; D may be TRBD1 (5 bases). Germline CDR1 is SNHLY and CDR2 is FYNNEI. Trimming removed 4 bases from V and 4 bases from J, with 16 bases in between. The CDR3 has 15 amino acids. The CDR3 protein is CASSGAETAVYGYTF. The CDR3 coding sequence is TGTGCCAGCAGTGGGGCCGAGACAGCCGTCTATGGCTACACCTTC.

V is TRBV7-8 and J is TRBJ2-7, with 8 bases aligning to TRBD2. Germline V gene data show CDR1 as SGHVS and CDR2 as FQNEAQ. V was clipped by 5 bases and J by 2 bases; unmatched bases: 8. The CDR3 runs to 15 residues. CDR3 amino acids: CASSQPSGLTYEQYF. DNA of the CDR3: TGTGCCAGCAGCCAGCCTAGCGGGCTAACCTACGAGCAGTACTTC.

The chain combines TRBV19 with TRBJ1-1; D remains unclear. Trimming removed 3 bases from V and 8 bases from J, with 13 bases in between. Germline V lookup: CDR1 LNHDA, CDR2 SQIVND (reference sequence). CDR3 length equals 13 residues. CDR3 in amino acids: CASSIGSVLEAFF. The CDR3 DNA is TGTGCCAGTAGTATCGGATCGGTCTTAGAAGCTTTCTTT.

V is TRBV6-6 and J is TRBJ1-1, with 8 bases fitting TRBD1. The CDR3 contains 13 residues. The ends lost 0 bases at V and 8 bases at J; junction bases unmatched: 2. CDR1 MNHNY and CDR2 SVGAGI come from the germline V gene (reference sequence). CDR3 amino acids: CASSYSGQGEAFF. CDR3 DNA sequence: TGTGCCAGCAGTTACTCCGGACAGGGAGAAGCTTTCTTT.

The chain combines TRBV5-6 with TRBJ2-7; no definite D call. In germline, CDR1 is SGHDT, CDR2 YYEEEE. The CDR3 length is 13 residues. Trimming left V 1 base short and J 2 bases short, with 7 bases between. The CDR3: CASSLLSAYEQYF. CDR3 sequence (DNA): TGTGCCAGCAGCTTGCTGTCAGCCTACGAGCAGTACTTC.

This clone was picked up a small number of times. This chain connects TRBV5-5 to TRBJ1-1; 7 bases match TRBD1. The V and J ends lost 4 bases and 11 bases, in that order; junction bases with no gene match: 14. From germline, CDR1 is SGHKS and CDR2 YYEKEE (reference sequence). The CDR3 runs 14 residues. CDR3 sequence reads: CASSRVDRAGEAFF. The CDR3 bases are TGTGCCAGCAGCCGAGTCGACAGGGCCGGGGAGGCTTTCTTT.

This sequence joins TRBV27 and TRBJ2-6; D is unclear. The CDR3 totals 16 residues. The V end lost 6 bases, the J end lost 0 bases, and 12 bases lay between the germline ends. The germline V gene encodes CDR1 MNHEY and CDR2 SMNVEV (reference sequence). CDR3 sequence reads: CASRPQRSSGANVLTF. Written as DNA, the CDR3 is TGTGCCAGCAGACCACAGAGAAGCTCTGGGGCCAACGTCCTGACTTTC. The whole variable domain, filled in from reference TRBV27 and TRBJ2-6, reads EAQVTQNPRYLITVTGKKLTVTCSQNMNHEYMSWYRQDPGLGLRQIYYSMNVEVTDKGDVPEGYKVSRKEKRNFPLILESPSPNQTSLYFCASRPQRSSGANVLTFGAGSRLTVL.

J is TRBJ1-3 and V is TRBV19, with a tentative D call TRBD1 (5 bases). CDR1 is LNHDA and CDR2 is SQIVND in the germline V gene (reference sequence). The V end was cut by 2 bases, the J end by 0 bases, with 14 bases between. The CDR3 contains 17 residues. The CDR3 DNA reads as TGTGCCAGTAGTATATATGGGGCCGTTAGCTCTGGAAACACCATATATTTT. This gives the protein CASSIYGAVSSGNTIYF.

The V and J genes are TRBV30 and TRBJ1-2; 7 bases map to TRBD1. The V segment lost 5 bases and the J segment 6 bases; nucleotides outside the gene matches: 9. The length of the CDR3 is 13 residues. Germline V gene sequence: CDR1 GTSNPN, CDR2 SVGIG (reference sequence). The CDR3 coding sequence is TGTGCCTGGGGTTTCGGGACAGCTGATGGCTACACCTTC. Its protein product is CAWGFGTADGYTF.

The genes are TRBV6-5 and TRBJ1-5; a weak D match, TRBD1 (5 bases). The CDR3 consists of 13 residues. Trimming took 2 bases from V and 4 from J, leaving 6 bases between them. Germline V gene lookup returns CDR1 MNHEY and CDR2 SVGAGI. The DNA for the CDR3 is TGTGCCAGCAGTTACGGGGGTAATCAGCCCCAGCATTTT. It codes for CASSYGGNQPQHF.

V gene TRBV27 combines with J gene TRBJ1-5; weak D call: TRBD1 (5 bases). Trimming removed 3 bases from V and 1 base from J, with 7 bases in between. This CDR3 spans 14 amino acids. Germline loops: CDR1 MNHEY, CDR2 SMNVEV (reference sequence). The DNA for the CDR3 is TGTGCCAGCAGTTTTCGGGGGAGCAATCAGCCCCAGCATTTT. Amino acid sequence: CASSFRGSNQPQHF.

The rearrangement joins TRBV6-5 to TRBJ2-2; D is unclear. The ends were cut back, 5 bases at V and 3 bases at J, with 13 bases in the middle. Germline V gene data show CDR1 as MNHEY and CDR2 as SVGAGI. This CDR3 has 15 residues. DNA for the CDR3: TGTGCCAGCAGTAGTGGGCAGAGCCACACCGGGGAGCTGTTTTTT. It specifies CASSSGQSHTGELFF.

The V and J genes are TRBV4-2 and TRBJ2-6, with D hard to call. Germline V lookup: CDR1 LGHNA, CDR2 YNFKEQ. This CDR3 has 16 residues. Trimming took off 0 bases at V and 2 bases at J, with 8 bases between the two ends. The CDR3 reads CASSQDSGAGANVLTF. For the CDR3, the DNA is TGTGCCAGCAGCCAAGACTCGGGTGCTGGGGCCAACGTCCTGACTTTC.